These T cell receptor beta chains were read from a single sample in a study of chemoradiotherapy in HPV16-positive cancers. The repertoire was sequenced with immunoSEQ multiplex PCR; TCRdb's copy has only in-frame clones and lacks some. The sample has fewer than 10,000 clones, around 90% seen once; the top ten hold 11% to 15%. Sequences were derived from blood, sampled from a patient who underwent chemoradiotherapy. Source of these receptors: a human donor with HPV-associated anogenital cancer. Each CDR3 is given without its conserved first and last residue. The order of the fields is CDR3 protein, J gene, V gene, clone size. Size values are once, few and many counts, or a class for expanded clones, and some rows have none.

CDR3 protein: ASSISGQGIYEQY; J gene: TRBJ2-7; V gene: TRBV19; clone size: -
CDR3 protein: AISESNLAIAPHEQF; J gene: TRBJ2-1; V gene: TRBV10-3; clone size: -
CDR3 protein: ASSSVTFSAAYNEQF; J gene: TRBJ2-1; V gene: TRBV19; clone size: -
CDR3 protein: ASSPTSRGNEQF; J gene: TRBJ2-1; V gene: TRBV9; clone size: -
CDR3 protein: ASSSHIEVADGETRY; J gene: TRBJ2-5; V gene: TRBV27; clone size: -
CDR3 protein: ASSSTLIYEQY; J gene: TRBJ2-7; V gene: TRBV5-6; clone size: -
CDR3 protein: ASSLDRAGANVLT; J gene: TRBJ2-6; V gene: TRBV18; clone size: -
CDR3 protein: ASSFEGADTEAF; J gene: TRBJ1-1; V gene: TRBV6-5; clone size: -
CDR3 protein: ASSGGSGGSTDTQY; J gene: TRBJ2-3; V gene: TRBV7-9; clone size: -
CDR3 protein: ASSMSGTTEAF; J gene: TRBJ1-1; V gene: TRBV19; clone size: -
CDR3 protein: ASRRQGAGQPQH; J gene: TRBJ1-5; V gene: TRBV5-5; clone size: -
CDR3 protein: ASSLGRDRGSGANVLT; J gene: TRBJ2-6; V gene: TRBV5-4; clone size: once
CDR3 protein: ASWDRNTEAF; J gene: TRBJ1-1; V gene: TRBV25-1; clone size: few
CDR3 protein: ASSLARNYGYT; J gene: TRBJ1-2; V gene: TRBV7-8; clone size: -
CDR3 protein: ASSPSGGIQETQY; J gene: TRBJ2-5; V gene: TRBV18; clone size: -
CDR3 protein: ASNLGGAHQDTQY; J gene: TRBJ2-3; V gene: TRBV5-1; clone size: -
CDR3 protein: ASSILARTTIVQETQY; J gene: TRBJ2-5; V gene: TRBV21-1; clone size: once
CDR3 protein: ASSLQPNQPQH; J gene: TRBJ1-5; V gene: TRBV11-3; clone size: -
CDR3 protein: ASSPGGNYGYT; J gene: TRBJ1-2; V gene: TRBV25-1; clone size: -
CDR3 protein: ASSFPLSISYGYT; J gene: TRBJ1-2; V gene: TRBV28; clone size: once
CDR3 protein: ASSLRQGAGEETQY; J gene: TRBJ2-5; V gene: TRBV5-5; clone size: -
CDR3 protein: ASSVGQPNTGELF; J gene: TRBJ2-2; V gene: TRBV7-8; clone size: -
CDR3 protein: ATETSGGVGTDTQY; J gene: TRBJ2-3; V gene: TRBV10-3; clone size: -
CDR3 protein: ASGLDLGSKNIQY; J gene: TRBJ2-4; V gene: TRBV12-5; clone size: -
CDR3 protein: ASSEARGGEQF; J gene: TRBJ2-1; V gene: TRBV2; clone size: -
CDR3 protein: ASSFHREGTGELF; J gene: TRBJ2-2; V gene: TRBV7-9; clone size: -
CDR3 protein: ASSRVIRETQY; J gene: TRBJ2-5; V gene: TRBV6-1; clone size: -
CDR3 protein: ASSASRGQGRGYT; J gene: TRBJ1-2; V gene: TRBV6-5; clone size: once
CDR3 protein: ASSPGTLRETQY; J gene: TRBJ2-5; V gene: TRBV5-1; clone size: -
CDR3 protein: ASSSGGANEQF; J gene: TRBJ2-1; V gene: TRBV6-4; clone size: -
CDR3 protein: ASSWVGPNQPQH; J gene: TRBJ1-5; V gene: TRBV7-9; clone size: -
CDR3 protein: ASSFAGADTQY; J gene: TRBJ2-3; V gene: TRBV11-2; clone size: -
CDR3 protein: ASSSAHGTLNTEAF; J gene: TRBJ1-1; V gene: TRBV18; clone size: -
CDR3 protein: ASSYSFTGDNGYT; J gene: TRBJ1-2; V gene: TRBV6-5; clone size: -
CDR3 protein: ASSAGDRNTEAF; J gene: TRBJ1-1; V gene: TRBV4-1; clone size: -
CDR3 protein: ASSMVGGGGGSETQY; J gene: TRBJ2-5; V gene: TRBV5-4; clone size: -
CDR3 protein: ASSYSGQTYNEQF; J gene: TRBJ2-1; V gene: TRBV6-5; clone size: -
CDR3 protein: ASSEAGQLNQPQH; J gene: TRBJ1-5; V gene: TRBV2; clone size: -
CDR3 protein: ASSPRPGTEAF; J gene: TRBJ1-1; V gene: TRBV9; clone size: -
CDR3 protein: AISVAGYGYT; J gene: TRBJ1-2; V gene: TRBV10-3; clone size: -
CDR3 protein: ASSSGLSGGANEQF; J gene: TRBJ2-1; V gene: TRBV7-7; clone size: -
CDR3 protein: ASSVGVGTNYGYT; J gene: TRBJ1-2; V gene: TRBV9; clone size: -
CDR3 protein: ASSFIPSWGDTQY; J gene: TRBJ2-3; V gene: TRBV7-2; clone size: -